This paragraph covers one TCR beta chain sequence. Its cognate antigen is unknown. The CDR3 runs 14 residues. Germline V gene lookup returns CDR1 SGDLS and CDR2 YYNGEE. V was clipped by 7 bases and J by 1 base, with 13 bases between them. The data belong to a study of vaccination effects on CD4 cells after COVID-19. Study-wide points: After vaccination of healthy people, only 1 of 255 vaccine-induced clones cross-reacted with common cold coronaviruses. Clones induced by infection and by vaccine showed marked clonal contraction late after vaccination.

TCRdb keeps only in-frame clones here, not all; method: immunoSEQ multiplex PCR. The sample yields about 74,000 clones, 75% to 80% seen once. Upon completion of under eleven days in culture, CD4+ T cells were isolated. Vaccine recipients, nucleocapsid antibody negative, had no prior SARS-CoV-2 infection. It was on days 3 and 7 that half the medium was replaced with IL-2 medium. The sample in question was CD4+ T cells from PBMCs cultured without peptide, obtained before COVID-19 vaccination. The rearrangement links TRBV9 to TRBJ2-3, with D perhaps TRBD2 (6 bases). The clonotype originates from a human donor who received a COVID-19 vaccine. The CDR3 here is CASRKGGGTDTQYF. DNA of the CDR3: TGTGCCAGCCGCAAGGGCGGGGGCACAGATACGCAGTATTTT.